Listed here are 24 T cell receptor beta chains from one sample, sequenced in a study of blood T cell repertoires in COVID-19. The repertoire was sequenced with immunoSEQ multiplex PCR; TCRdb's copy has only in-frame clones and lacks some. Among 200,000 to 250,000 clones, 70% to 90% were seen once, and the ten largest hold around 1.4%. Sequencing used peripheral blood. The receptors come from a man at least 80 years old with acute or convalescent COVID-19.

In regard to this clone: The same CDR3 can be traced to other DNA sequences in this sample. In DNA form, the CDR3 reads TGTGCCAGCTCACCGGACAGGTTGAACACTGAAGCTTTCTTT. Amino acid sequence: CASSPDRLNTEAFF. The V call is TRBV18, the J call TRBJ1-1; 7 bases align to TRBD1. Germline lookup yields CDR1 KGHSH and CDR2 LQKENI. V trimming: 3 bases; J trimming: 0 bases; junction bases outside the gene matches: 1. This CDR3 is built from 14 residues.

This clone was seen only once. This sequence joins TRBV15 and TRBJ2-1, with 10 bases lining up with TRBD2. The CDR3 consists of 17 residues. Germline trimming cut 0 bases from V and 3 bases from J; bases unmatched to any gene: 5. Germline loops: CDR1 LNHNV, CDR2 YYDKDF (reference sequence). The CDR3 nucleotides read TGTGCCACCAGCAGAGAGGCTAGCGGGAGCCTCTACAATGAGCAGTTCTTC. Its protein is CATSREASGSLYNEQFF.

This clone was seen only once. The genes are TRBV19 and TRBJ2-3; D not resolved. In germline, CDR1 is LNHDA, CDR2 SQIVND (reference sequence). V lost 0 bases and J 0 bases, leaving 7 bases between the germline ends. The CDR3 is 15 amino acids. CDR3 in DNA: TGTGCCAGTAGTATAGAATCTAGAAGCACAGATACGCAGTATTTT. This codes for CASSIESRSTDTQYF.

The genes are TRBV7-2 and TRBJ1-2; D call uncertain. V was pared by 1 base and J by 2 bases, with 11 bases between. This CDR3 is 15 amino acids long. Per the germline V gene, CDR1 is SGHTA and CDR2 is FQGNSA. CDR3 in amino acids: CASSLEIQTNYGYTF. The CDR3 DNA sequence: TGTGCCAGCAGCTTAGAGATACAGACAAACTATGGCTACACCTTC.

The J gene is TRBJ1-1, the V gene TRBV10-3; perhaps TRBD1 as D (5 bases). Trimming stripped 3 bases from V and 3 bases from J, with 11 bases between. Germline V gene sequence: CDR1 ENHRY, CDR2 SYGVKD. The CDR3 spans 14 residues. CDR3 bases: TGTGCCATCAGTGATCCGGGCAGGGACACTGAAGCTTTCTTT. Translated, it gives CAISDPGRDTEAFF.

The rearrangement uses TRBV9 and TRBJ1-1; 7 bases match TRBD1. Germline values: CDR1 SGDLS, CDR2 YYNGEE. The CDR3 is made up of 15 amino acids. V was clipped by 4 bases and J by 5 bases; unmatched bases: 11. The CDR3, as DNA: TGTGCCAGCAGCCCCACAGGGGCCCTGAGGACTGAAGCTTTCTTT. Its protein is CASSPTGALRTEAFF.

The V call is TRBV10-3, the J call TRBJ1-5; D might be TRBD1 (5 bases). Germline V CDR1 and CDR2: ENHRY, SYGVKD. This CDR3 spans 13 amino acids. Trimming took 4 bases from V and 4 from J, leaving 8 bases between them. CDR3 DNA: TGTGCCATCAGTGCGGCAGGGAATCAGCCCCAGCATTTT. Amino acids: CAISAAGNQPQHF.

This clone has just one count. J is TRBJ1-1 and V is TRBV18; 9 nucleotides match TRBD1. The CDR3 has 16 residues. From germline, CDR1 is KGHSH and CDR2 LQKENI. The J segment lost 0 bases and the V segment lost 3 bases, leaving 5 bases of the junction unmatched. The CDR3 DNA is TGTGCCAGCTCACCTGGACAGGGGCGGTTGAACACTGAAGCTTTCTTT. Amino acids: CASSPGQGRLNTEAFF. The variable domain in full, completed from reference TRBV18 and TRBJ1-1, reads NAGVMQNPRHLVRRRGQEARLRCSPMKGHSHVYWYRQLPEEGLKFMVYLQKENIIDESGMPKERFSAEFPKEGPSILRIQQVVRGDSAAYFCASSPGQGRLNTEAFFGQGTRLTVV.

The genes are TRBV6-5 and TRBJ1-6, with D tentatively TRBD1 (6 bases). Trimming cost V 5 bases and J 9 bases, with 11 bases left between them. Per the germline V gene, CDR1 is MNHEY and CDR2 is SVGAGI. The CDR3 consists of 13 residues. Written as DNA, the CDR3 is TGTGCCAGCAGTCGCGACAGGCCTTCACCCCTCCACTTT. Translated, it gives CASSRDRPSPLHF.

The chain uses TRBV6-2 or TRBV6-3 and TRBJ2-7, with a tentative D call TRBD2 (6 bases). The CDR3 length is 14 residues. Germline values: CDR1 MNHEY, CDR2 SVGEGT. Trimming stripped 5 bases from V and 3 bases from J, with 14 bases between. CDR3 DNA: TGTGCCAGCAGTGATAAGGGACTTAGCTACGAGCAGTACTTC. This encodes CASSDKGLSYEQYF.

The V call is TRBV19, the J call TRBJ2-2; D may be TRBD1 (7 bases). This CDR3 is built from 15 residues. Trimming pared 3 bases from V and 6 bases from J, leaving 14 bases between. CDR1 and CDR2 (germline): LNHDA, SQIVND (reference sequence). The CDR3 region is CASSIGRGAAGELFF. The CDR3 DNA follows: TGTGCCAGTAGTATCGGCAGGGGGGCAGCCGGGGAGCTGTTTTTT.

The J gene is TRBJ2-3, the V gene TRBV5-1; possible D gene TRBD2, 6 bases. Germline loops: CDR1 SGHRS, CDR2 YFSETQ. The CDR3 totals 14 residues. Trimming cost V 3 bases and J 6 bases, with 14 bases left between them. The CDR3, as DNA: TGCGCCAGCAGCTGGGGGACTGGAGGGGATACGCAGTATTTT. Protein: CASSWGTGGDTQYF.

The chain links TRBV13 to TRBJ2-4, with D tentatively TRBD2 (7 bases). Germline values: CDR1 PRHDT, CDR2 FYEKMQ (reference sequence). V gave up 4 bases and J gave up 0 bases, with 19 bases separating them. CDR3 length: 18 amino acids. CDR3 DNA: TGTGCCAGCAGCTCACCTAGGTCGGGGGGCCTAGCCAAAAACATTCAGTACTTC. Amino acids: CASSSPRSGGLAKNIQYF.

The chain recombines TRBV28 with TRBJ2-1; 9 bases are shared with TRBD2. V trimming: 5 bases; J trimming: 8 bases; junction bases outside the gene matches: 16. The CDR3 loop spans 17 amino acids. CDR1 is MDHEN, CDR2 SYDVKM, per germline. The CDR3 sequence: CASSPQGERGAGDEQFF. The CDR3 nucleotides are TGTGCCAGCAGTCCCCAAGGGGAGCGGGGGGCCGGGGATGAGCAGTTCTTC.

The V call is TRBV6-2 or TRBV6-3, the J call TRBJ2-5; TRBD1 matches at 8 bases. The V and J ends lost 2 bases and 5 bases, in that order; junction bases with no gene match: 13. Germline V gene data show CDR1 as MNHEY and CDR2 as SVGEGT. This CDR3 is 17 amino acids long. CDR3 loop: CASSYPRTGTIRETQYF. CDR3 bases: TGTGCCAGCAGTTACCCTCGGACAGGGACCATCAGGGAGACCCAGTACTTC.

J is TRBJ1-1 and V is TRBV28, with a tentative D call TRBD1 (6 bases). The CDR3 covers 11 residues. Per germline, CDR1 MDHEN and CDR2 SYDVKM. For the CDR3, the DNA is TGTCGGACGGACAGCAACACTGAAGCTTTCTTT. Its protein product is CRTDSNTEAFF.

The genes are TRBV9 and TRBJ2-7, with 10 bases matching TRBD1. The germline gives CDR1 SGDLS, CDR2 YYNGEE. This CDR3 is built from 16 residues. V lost 4 bases, J lost 6 bases, and 13 bases stayed unmatched. The DNA of the CDR3 is TGTGCCAGCAGCACTGAACCGGGACAGGGGCCGGGCGAGCAGTACTTC. Its protein is CASSTEPGQGPGEQYF.

This chain links TRBV7-2 with TRBJ1-1, with D maybe TRBD1 (6 bases). The V end was cut by 5 bases, the J end by 4 bases, with 17 bases between. Germline V CDR1 and CDR2: SGHTA, FQGNSA. The CDR3 consists of 15 residues. CDR3 in amino acids: CASSTTGMRVTEAFF. CDR3 DNA sequence: TGTGCCAGCAGCACTACAGGGATGAGGGTCACTGAAGCTTTCTTT.

This chain uses TRBV7-6 with TRBJ2-5, with TRBD1 identical over 10 bases. Trimming removed 5 bases from V and 7 bases from J; junction bases left unmatched: 13. The CDR3 sequence is 16 residues long. CDR1 and CDR2 from the germline V gene are SGHVS and FNYEAQ. CDR3 residues: CASSGNGQGVSGTQYF. DNA for the CDR3: TGTGCCAGCAGCGGGAATGGACAGGGGGTTTCGGGGACCCAGTACTTC. Complete variable domain (other parts from reference TRBV7-6 and TRBJ2-5): GAGVSQSPRYKVTKRGQDVALRCDPISGHVSLYWYRQALGQGPEFLTYFNYEAQQDKSGLPNDRFSAERPEGSISTLTIQRTEQRDSAMYRCASSGNGQGVSGTQYFGPGTRLLVL.

The V gene is TRBV28, the J gene TRBJ1-5; D might be TRBD1 (5 bases). The germline CDR1 and CDR2 sequences are MDHEN and SYDVKM. V gave up 8 bases and J gave up 4 bases, with 15 bases separating them. The CDR3 is made up of 14 amino acids. The CDR3 protein is CASQGPGRNQPQHF. The CDR3 DNA follows: TGTGCCAGCCAGGGTCCCGGGAGGAATCAGCCCCAGCATTTT.

This clone has only one observation. The V gene is TRBV7-2, the J gene TRBJ1-2; D unclear. Trimming removed 5 bases from V and 6 bases from J, with 22 bases in between. Germline assignment: CDR1 SGHTA and CDR2 FQGNSA. The CDR3 has 16 amino acids. This chain's CDR3 is CASSPSRAGRVHGYTF. CDR3 nucleotides: TGTGCCAGCAGCCCCAGTAGGGCGGGAAGGGTCCATGGCTACACCTTC.

This chain connects TRBV27 to TRBJ2-1; 8 bases agree with TRBD2. Germline lookup yields CDR1 MNHEY and CDR2 SMNVEV (reference sequence). CDR3 size: 15 residues. Germline trimming cut 3 bases from V and 4 bases from J; bases unmatched to any gene: 5. The CDR3 spells CASSFVGTRYNEQFF. In DNA, the CDR3 is TGTGCCAGCAGTTTCGTCGGGACTAGGTACAATGAGCAGTTCTTC.

This chain joins TRBV5-1 and TRBJ1-4, with TRBD1 identical over 7 bases. The CDR3 covers 14 residues. V shed 4 bases, J shed 3 bases, and the junction held 3 bases outside the gene matches. Germline V CDR1 and CDR2: SGHRS, YFSETQ. The CDR3 sequence: CASSRDSPNEKLFF. CDR3 nucleotides: TGCGCCAGCAGCCGGGACAGCCCTAATGAAAAACTGTTTTTT.

This chain uses TRBV6-2 or TRBV6-3 with TRBJ2-7; the match to TRBD2 covers 14 bases. Germline values: CDR1 MNHEY, CDR2 SVGEGT. V dropped 6 bases and J dropped 3; count of bases not matched to a gene: 4. This CDR3 spans 15 amino acids. The CDR3 DNA follows: TGTGCCAGCAGCCGACTAGCGGGAGGGGGCTACGAGCAGTACTTC. Translation gives CASSRLAGGGYEQYF.